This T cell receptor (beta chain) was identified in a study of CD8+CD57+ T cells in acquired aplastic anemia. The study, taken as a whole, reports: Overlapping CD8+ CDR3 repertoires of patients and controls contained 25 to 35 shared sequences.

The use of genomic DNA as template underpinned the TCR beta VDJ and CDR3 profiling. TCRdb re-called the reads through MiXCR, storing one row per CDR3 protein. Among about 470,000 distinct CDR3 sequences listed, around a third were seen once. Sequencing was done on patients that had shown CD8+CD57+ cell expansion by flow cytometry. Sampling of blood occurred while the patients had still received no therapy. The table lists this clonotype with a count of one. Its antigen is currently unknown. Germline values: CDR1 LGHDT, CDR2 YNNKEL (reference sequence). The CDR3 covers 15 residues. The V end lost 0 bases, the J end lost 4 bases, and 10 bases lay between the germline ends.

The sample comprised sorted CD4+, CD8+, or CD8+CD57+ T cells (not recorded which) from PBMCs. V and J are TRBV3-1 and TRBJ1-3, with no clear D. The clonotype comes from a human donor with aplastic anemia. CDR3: CASSQDSGRGNTIYF. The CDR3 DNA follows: TGTGCCAGCAGCCAAGATTCTGGGAGAGGAAACACCATATATTTT.